These 9 T cell receptor beta chains were sequenced from one sample in a study of Ad26.COV2.S vaccination and SARS-CoV-2 variants. TCRdb's copy holds only in-frame clones and misses some; the assay was immunoSEQ multiplex PCR. This table has around 450,000 clones, nearly 90% appearing once. The sample's treatment: 19 received Ad26.COV2.S at low or high dose, single or two shots; roughly five received placebo; per-sample allocation not given. Sample collection was performed on day 63 after the first vaccine or placebo injection. Sequenced here: peripheral blood, sampled in a trial of Ad26.COV2.S vaccine versus placebo. The receptors here all came from a person between 18 and 65 years old who received the Ad26.COV2.S COVID-19 vaccine or a placebo.

The chain joins TRBV6-2 or TRBV6-3 to TRBJ1-6; D is ambiguous. The germline V and J ends were trimmed by 0 bases and 10 bases, with 10 bases remaining between them. The CDR3 is 14 residues long. Germline V gives CDR1 MNHEY, CDR2 SVGEGT. This CDR3 is CASSYSSMHSPLHF. The CDR3 nucleotides read TGTGCCAGCAGTTACTCGAGTATGCACTCACCCCTCCACTTT.

The chain is built from TRBV28 and TRBJ2-5, with D maybe TRBD2 (5 bases). The ends were cut back, 6 bases at V and 1 base at J, with 12 bases in the middle. Germline values: CDR1 MDHEN, CDR2 SYDVKM. The CDR3 consists of 14 residues. The CDR3 DNA follows: TGTGCCAGCAGCCCCCTCGGGGTCCAAGAGACCCAGTACTTC. This codes for CASSPLGVQETQYF.

Note on this clone: The same CDR3 can be traced to other DNA sequences in this sample. V gene TRBV4-1 combines with J gene TRBJ1-3; D remains unclear. V was shortened by 1 base and J by 0 bases, with 7 bases between the two germline ends. The CDR3 has 15 amino acids. The germline gives CDR1 MGHRA, CDR2 YSYEKL. As DNA, the CDR3 is TGCGCCAGCAGCCAAGTGTACAGCTCTGGAAACACCATATATTTT. It yields the protein CASSQVYSSGNTIYF.

The chain has TRBV29-1 and TRBJ2-2; D unresolved. Between the trimmed V and J ends, which lost 7 bases and 4 bases, there was a span of 16 bases. This CDR3 region has 14 residues. Looked up from germline, CDR1 is SQVTM and CDR2 is ANQGSEA. The CDR3 bases are TGCAGCGCCCGGGCGCGAAGAGCCACCGGGGAGCTGTTTTTT. Translated, it gives CSARARRATGELFF.

This chain joins TRBV9 and TRBJ2-1, with 13 bases aligning to TRBD2. Germline V gene data show CDR1 as SGDLS and CDR2 as YYNGEE. Trimming cost V 2 bases and J 0 bases; bases outside gene matches: 5. CDR3 length equals 18 residues. CDR3 nucleotide sequence: TGTGCCAGCAGCGTTGGGACTAGCGGGACACCCTCCTACAATGAGCAGTTCTTC. The encoded protein is CASSVGTSGTPSYNEQFF.

The count of this clone is one. The chain couples TRBV7-8 to TRBJ2-3, with D perhaps matching TRBD1 (5 bases). There are 15 residues in the CDR3. Germline CDR1 SGHVS, CDR2 FQNEAQ. V was shortened by 1 base and J by 1 base, with 9 bases between the two germline ends. CDR3: CASSLGQSGTDTQYF. As DNA, the CDR3 is TGTGCCAGCAGCTTAGGACAGTCTGGCACAGATACGCAGTATTTT. Filled out from reference TRBV7-8 and TRBJ2-3, the complete variable domain reads GAGVSQSPRYKVAKRGQDVALRCDPISGHVSLFWYQQALGQGPEFLTYFQNEAQLDKSGLPSDRFFAERPEGSVSTLKIQRTQQEDSAVYLCASSLGQSGTDTQYFGPGTRLTVL.

This sequence joins TRBV6-2 or TRBV6-3 and TRBJ1-1; 10 bases fit TRBD1. J lost 4 bases, V lost 6 bases, and 14 bases had no gene match. CDR3 length: 17 residues. CDR1 and CDR2 (germline): MNHEY, SVGEGT. CDR3 sequence reads: CASSNGGQGLWGTEAFF. CDR3 nucleotides: TGTGCCAGCAGCAATGGGGGACAGGGGCTTTGGGGCACTGAAGCTTTCTTT.

The chain couples TRBV9 to TRBJ1-3; 7 positions match TRBD1. Unmatched junction bases numbered 3, after V lost 3 bases and J lost 0 bases. CDR1 and CDR2 (germline): SGDLS, YYNGEE. The CDR3 totals 15 residues. In DNA, the CDR3 is TGTGCCAGCAGCGGGGGGACAGCCTCTGGAAACACCATATATTTT. It encodes CASSGGTASGNTIYF.

The V call is TRBV6-5, the J call TRBJ1-2, with D possibly TRBD1 on 5 matching bases. V gave up 0 bases and J gave up 4 bases, with 9 bases separating them. Germline assignment: CDR1 MNHEY and CDR2 SVGAGI. The CDR3 spans 14 residues. The CDR3 reads CASSYSTGAYGYTF. The CDR3 region has the DNA TGTGCCAGCAGTTACTCTACAGGAGCCTATGGCTACACCTTC.